In this sample, the clone carrying this TCR beta chain is medium-sized. Each CDR3 protein is one row after TCRdb ran MiXCR on the 5' RACE reads. This sample carries 2,500 to 3,500 distinct CDR3 sequences, around 10% of them seen once, and the ten largest clones take around 28%. Time point given: sample taken at primary tumor resection. The data are from a study of spatial heterogeneity in lung cancer. Turning to the study itself: The count of detected beta-chain sequences consistently exceeded that of alpha-chain sequences.

CDR1 and CDR2 (germline): SGHVS, FNYEAQ. The CDR3 runs 17 residues. Unmatched junction bases numbered 12, after V lost 1 base and J lost 7 bases. The starting material was normal lung tissue next to the tumor, obtained at surgery. The chain links TRBV7-6 to TRBJ2-1; 8 bases line up with TRBD2. This TCR derives from a male donor with early-stage non-small cell lung cancer. The CDR3: CASSLVPSAGVTNEQFF. Written as DNA, the CDR3 is TGTGCCAGCAGCTTAGTACCCTCAGCGGGAGTAACAAATGAGCAGTTCTTC.